The 31 T cell receptor beta chains below come from one sample, sequenced in a study of blood T cell repertoires in COVID-19. The data were produced by immunoSEQ multiplex PCR, yet TCRdb's version contains in-frame clones alone and is incomplete. The top ten hold approximately 22% of the sample, which has about 160,000 clones, 70% to 85% seen once. Specimen: peripheral blood. The origin of the receptors is a woman at least 80 years old with acute or convalescent COVID-19.

The genes are TRBV7-2 and TRBJ1-1; D is unresolved. The V gene lost 0 bases and the J gene lost 0 bases, with 8 bases spanning the gap. Germline values: CDR1 SGHTA, CDR2 FQGNSA. The CDR3 runs to 15 residues. The CDR3 DNA follows: TGTGCCAGCAGCTTAGCTTCCAGTATGAACACTGAAGCTTTCTTT. The encoded protein is CASSLASSMNTEAFF.

This chain joins TRBV5-1 and TRBJ2-7; D remains unclear. V lost 0 bases to trimming and J lost 4 bases, with 8 bases between them. CDR3 length: 13 amino acids. Germline CDR1 SGHRS, CDR2 YFSETQ. The CDR3 sequence is CASSLDEEYEQYF. In DNA, the CDR3 is TGCGCCAGCAGCTTGGATGAAGAGTACGAGCAGTACTTC.

The V call is TRBV3-1 (or the pseudogene TRBV3-2), the J call TRBJ2-1, with 11 bases identical to TRBD2. Germline values: CDR1 LGHDT, CDR2 YNNKEL (reference sequence). Trimming removed 0 bases from V and 7 bases from J; junction bases left unmatched: 5. The CDR3 has 16 residues. The DNA of the CDR3 is TGTGCCAGCAGCCAAGAACTAGCGGGAGTATGGAATGAGCAGTTCTTC. Its translation: CASSQELAGVWNEQFF.

The chain has TRBV3-1 (or the pseudogene TRBV3-2) and TRBJ2-5; the match to TRBD2 covers 14 bases. This CDR3 comprises 15 residues. Germline V gene lookup returns CDR1 LGHDT and CDR2 YNNKEL (reference sequence). V dropped 4 bases and J dropped 4; count of bases not matched to a gene: 2. CDR3 DNA: TGTGCCAGCAGCCTCGGACTAGCGGGAGGAGAGACCCAGTACTTC. It specifies CASSLGLAGGETQYF.

The chain joins TRBV6-2 or TRBV6-3 to TRBJ1-2; possibly TRBD1 for D (6 bases). The CDR3 contains 14 residues. V lost 0 bases and J 8 bases, leaving 13 bases between the germline ends. The germline V gene has CDR1 MNHEY and CDR2 SVGEGT. The CDR3 bases are TGTGCCAGCAGTTACTCGACCGGGGGGCGAGGCTACACCTTC. It is translated as CASSYSTGGRGYTF.

This clone is a singleton in its sample. The V and J genes are TRBV19 and TRBJ1-2; TRBD1 is a possible D gene (5 bases). CDR3 length: 17 residues. V shed 6 bases and J shed 4 bases, with 24 bases lying between them. Germline values: CDR1 LNHDA, CDR2 SQIVND (reference sequence). The CDR3 nucleotides read TGTGCCAGTAGGAATAGAGGAAACCAGGGTAGTACCTATGGCTACACCTTC. Residues: CASRNRGNQGSTYGYTF. Full variable domain (remainder filled in from reference TRBV19 and TRBJ1-2): DGGITQSPKYLFRKEGQNVTLSCEQNLNHDAMYWYRQDPGQGLRLIYYSQIVNDFQKGDIAEGYSVSREKKESFPLTVTSAQKNPTAFYLCASRNRGNQGSTYGYTFGSGTRLTVV.

The CDR3 is CASRRAPNTGELFF. Here the CDR3 DNA reads TGCGCCAGCAGGAGGGCCCCGAACACCGGGGAGCTGTTTTTT. This chain links TRBV10-1 with TRBJ2-2; maybe TRBD2 (5 bases). The length of the CDR3 is 14 residues. Trimming pared 6 bases from V and 0 bases from J, leaving 8 bases between. Germline V CDR1 and CDR2: WNHNN, SYGVQD (reference sequence).

The DNA of the CDR3 is TGTGCCAGCAGCTTAGCGGGAGCCTACGAGCAGTACTTC. It yields the protein CASSLAGAYEQYF. The chain employs TRBV7-9 and TRBJ2-7; D possibly corresponds to TRBD2 (5 bases). V lost 0 bases and J lost 2, with 5 bases in between. The germline V gene has CDR1 SEHNR and CDR2 FQNEAQ (reference sequence). The CDR3 contains 13 residues.

This clone was found once. The chain joins TRBV6-5 to TRBJ2-1, with TRBD1 matching over 7 bases. J gave up 3 bases and V 11 bases, and 10 bases lay outside the gene matches. This CDR3 is 14 amino acids long. Per the germline V gene, CDR1 is MNHEY and CDR2 is SVGAGI. The CDR3 region is CAGLKGQSYNEQFF. CDR3 bases: TGTGCCGGCCTGAAGGGACAGAGCTACAATGAGCAGTTCTTC.

The genes are TRBV7-8 and TRBJ1-1; a weak D match, TRBD1 (5 bases). Trimming pared 2 bases from V and 8 bases from J, leaving 12 bases between. CDR1 is SGHVS and CDR2 is FQNEAQ in the germline V gene. The CDR3 spans 13 residues. The chain's CDR3 is CASSLSRRTEAFF. DNA for the CDR3: TGTGCCAGCAGCTTAAGTCGCAGGACAGAAGCTTTCTTT. Together with reference TRBV7-8 and TRBJ1-1, the CDR3 gives the full variable domain: GAGVSQSPRYKVAKRGQDVALRCDPISGHVSLFWYQQALGQGPEFLTYFQNEAQLDKSGLPSDRFFAERPEGSVSTLKIQRTQQEDSAVYLCASSLSRRTEAFFGQGTRLTVV.

This chain joins TRBV3-1 (or the pseudogene TRBV3-2) and TRBJ2-1; unclear D gene. This CDR3 spans 15 amino acids. The germline V and J ends were trimmed by 0 bases and 0 bases, with 6 bases remaining between them. From germline, CDR1 is LGHDT and CDR2 YNNKEL (reference sequence). For the CDR3, the DNA is TGTGCCAGCAGCCAAGACCCGAGCTCCTACAATGAGCAGTTCTTC. Its protein is CASSQDPSSYNEQFF.

J is TRBJ1-6 and V is TRBV2, with TRBD1 identical over 7 bases. This CDR3 has 16 residues. Losses at the gene ends were 1 base for V and 9 bases for J; bases not matched to a gene: 9. Germline V gene sequence: CDR1 SNHLY, CDR2 FYNNEI. CDR3: CASSEDLTGRFSPLHF. The DNA for the CDR3 is TGTGCCAGCAGTGAAGATCTGACAGGGCGATTTTCACCCCTCCACTTT.

The genes are TRBV12-3 or TRBV12-4 and TRBJ2-1; D remains ambiguous. The CDR3 totals 13 residues. The V gene lost 4 bases and the J gene lost 6 bases, with 10 bases spanning the gap. The CDR3 bases are TGTGCCAGCAGTTACCAGTCCCCCAATGAGCAGTTCTTC. It translates to CASSYQSPNEQFF.

The CDR3 DNA is TGTGCCAGCTCACTTTCCTATTCAGAGGGAGTCGATGAGCAGTTCTTC. Translation gives CASSLSYSEGVDEQFF. This chain uses TRBV18 with TRBJ2-1, with D perhaps matching TRBD2 (5 bases). Trimming took 4 bases from V and 8 from J, leaving 21 bases between them. Germline V gene data show CDR1 as KGHSH and CDR2 as LQKENI. CDR3 length: 16 amino acids. Drawing the rest from reference TRBV18 and TRBJ2-1, the complete variable domain is NAGVMQNPRHLVRRRGQEARLRCSPMKGHSHVYWYRQLPEEGLKFMVYLQKENIIDESGMPKERFSAEFPKEGPSILRIQQVVRGDSAAYFCASSLSYSEGVDEQFFGPGTRLTVL.

This chain connects TRBV5-1 to TRBJ2-7; no clear D gene. Germline V gene data show CDR1 as SGHRS and CDR2 as YFSETQ. V was clipped by 5 bases and J by 7 bases, with 19 bases between them. This CDR3 spans 14 amino acids. This CDR3 is CASSLLGAPREQYF. The CDR3 region has the DNA TGCGCCAGCAGTCTTCTAGGTGCGCCGCGGGAGCAGTACTTC.

The gene calls are TRBV18 and TRBJ2-7, with 7 bases identical to TRBD2. V lost 3 bases and J lost 2; bases outside the gene matches: 7. CDR3 length: 15 residues. CDR1 and CDR2 (germline): KGHSH, LQKENI. In DNA, the CDR3 is TGTGCCAGCTCACCTAACCCTAGCGGTACCTACGAGCAGTACTTC. Protein product: CASSPNPSGTYEQYF.

The chain links TRBV5-1 to TRBJ2-2; D may be TRBD2 (6 bases). Germline CDR1 and CDR2: SGHRS and YFSETQ. V was pared by 2 bases and J by 0 bases, with 14 bases between. CDR3 length: 17 amino acids. CDR3 DNA sequence: TGCGCCAGCAGCTTAAGGGCCCCGGGGGCGAACACCGGGGAGCTGTTTTTT. This translates into CASSLRAPGANTGELFF.

The chain couples TRBV10-3 to TRBJ1-1; 7 bases map to TRBD1. The CDR3 spans 14 residues. The germline CDR1 and CDR2 sequences are ENHRY and SYGVKD. V shed 4 bases, J shed 4 bases, and the junction held 6 bases outside the gene matches. The CDR3 protein is CAISVGTDFTEAFF. The CDR3, as DNA: TGTGCCATCAGTGTAGGGACAGACTTCACTGAAGCTTTCTTT.

The chain couples TRBV2 to TRBJ2-5; 7 nucleotides align to TRBD1. Trimming at V came to 6 bases and at J to 4 bases, leaving 8 bases not matched to a gene. CDR3 length: 14 amino acids. Per the germline V gene, CDR1 is SNHLY and CDR2 is FYNNEI. CDR3 nucleotide sequence: TGTGCCAGCAGGGGGACAGCTCCTATAGAGACCCAGTACTTC. The encoded protein is CASRGTAPIETQYF.

V and J are TRBV18 and TRBJ2-1; 8 nucleotides line up with TRBD1. There are 14 residues in the CDR3. The J segment lost 5 bases and the V segment lost 3 bases, leaving 3 bases of the junction unmatched. Germline V gene data show CDR1 as KGHSH and CDR2 as LQKENI. CDR3 sequence (DNA): TGTGCCAGCTCACCTACGGGACAGGACAATGAGCAGTTCTTC. Translating gives CASSPTGQDNEQFF.

This rearrangement joins TRBV30 to TRBJ1-2; 7 nucleotides match TRBD1. With 8 bases clipped from V and 6 bases from J, the junction kept 12 bases outside the gene matches. The germline V gene encodes CDR1 GTSNPN and CDR2 SVGIG (reference sequence). The CDR3 extends over 13 amino acids. In DNA form, the CDR3 reads TGTGCCATCTTGCGGGACAGAACAAATGGCTACACCTTC. Its protein product is CAILRDRTNGYTF. Full variable domain (remainder filled in from reference TRBV30 and TRBJ1-2): SQTIHQWPATLVQPVGSPLSLECTVEGTSNPNLYWYRQAAGRGLQLLFYSVGIGQISSEVPQNLSASRPQDRQFILSSKKLLLSDSGFYLCAILRDRTNGYTFGSGTRLTVV.

The gene calls are TRBV14 and TRBJ2-1; 8 nucleotides agree with TRBD1. The V segment lost 10 bases and the J segment 7 bases; nucleotides outside the gene matches: 9. This CDR3 is built from 13 residues. Germline V gives CDR1 SGHDN, CDR2 FVKESK. CDR3 loop: CATRQGIGNEQFF. CDR3 DNA: TGTGCCACAAGACAGGGGATCGGGAATGAGCAGTTCTTC.

The chain uses TRBV6-2 or TRBV6-3 and TRBJ2-7, with D possibly matching TRBD1 (5 bases). Germline V CDR1 and CDR2: MNHEY, SVGEGT. V was clipped by 2 bases and J by 2 bases, with 10 bases between them. The CDR3 is 14 amino acids. The CDR3 is CASSYGQGAYEQYF. The DNA for the CDR3 is TGTGCCAGCAGTTACGGGCAGGGTGCCTACGAGCAGTACTTC.

This sequence joins TRBV2 and TRBJ2-4; 11 positions agree with TRBD2. V dropped 6 bases and J dropped 7; count of bases not matched to a gene: 8. This CDR3 region has 15 residues. Germline CDR1 and CDR2: SNHLY and FYNNEI. The CDR3: CASRFSTSGSNIQYF. The CDR3 coding sequence is TGTGCCAGCAGGTTTAGTACTAGCGGGAGTAACATTCAGTACTTC.

V is TRBV10-3 and J is TRBJ1-5, with TRBD1 matching 7 bases. V was pared by 4 bases and J by 4 bases, with 4 bases of the junction left unmatched. The CDR3 has 14 amino acids. In germline, CDR1 is ENHRY, CDR2 SYGVKD. This chain's CDR3 is CAISAGTENQPQHF. The CDR3 DNA sequence: TGTGCCATCAGTGCGGGGACAGAGAATCAGCCCCAGCATTTT.

V usage is TRBV6-5 and J usage is TRBJ1-2, with 7 bases identical to TRBD1. V shed 6 bases and J 4 bases; nucleotides not matched to a gene: 5. The germline V gene encodes CDR1 MNHEY and CDR2 SVGAGI. The CDR3 totals 13 residues. Written as DNA, the CDR3 is TGTGCCAGCAGCCAGACAGGGAGCTATGGCTACACCTTC. It codes for CASSQTGSYGYTF.

V and J are TRBV10-3 and TRBJ2-1; TRBD2 might be the D (6 bases). The CDR3 runs to 15 residues. Germline CDR1 is ENHRY and CDR2 is SYGVKD. V shed 6 bases and J shed 6 bases, with 18 bases lying between them. CDR3 in amino acids: CAIRDPGLVANEQFF. The CDR3, as DNA: TGTGCCATCAGGGACCCGGGACTTGTCGCCAATGAGCAGTTCTTC.

The chain links TRBV5-4 to TRBJ1-1; a weak D match, TRBD1 (5 bases). CDR1 and CDR2 (germline): SGHNT, YYREEE (reference sequence). The CDR3 consists of 15 residues. The germline V and J ends were trimmed by 1 base and 0 bases, with 10 bases remaining between them. CDR3 in amino acids: CASSLPGIMNTEAFF. DNA of the CDR3: TGTGCCAGCAGCTTGCCAGGGATCATGAACACTGAAGCTTTCTTT. Complete variable domain (other parts from reference TRBV5-4 and TRBJ1-1): ETGVTQSPTHLIKTRGQQVTLRCSSQSGHNTVSWYQQALGQGPQFIFQYYREEENGRGNFPPRFSGLQFPNYSSELNVNALELDDSALYLCASSLPGIMNTEAFFGQGTRLTVV.

The chain recombines TRBV6-5 with TRBJ2-7; D is unclear. From germline, CDR1 is MNHEY and CDR2 SVGAGI. The CDR3 sequence is 15 residues long. V was pared by 6 bases and J by 0 bases, with 15 bases between. DNA of the CDR3: TGTGCCAGCAGCATTCTTTCCGGTGCCTCCTACGAGCAGTACTTC. Encoded protein: CASSILSGASYEQYF.

The chain has TRBV6-5 and TRBJ2-1, with TRBD2 matching over 8 bases. This CDR3 is 16 amino acids long. Germline CDR1 is MNHEY and CDR2 is SVGAGI. The ends lost 4 bases at V and 2 bases at J; junction bases unmatched: 7. CDR3 sequence: CASSSLAGIPYNEQFF. As DNA, the CDR3 is TGTGCCAGCAGTTCCTTAGCGGGGATCCCCTACAATGAGCAGTTCTTC.

The J gene is TRBJ1-2, the V gene TRBV10-1, with 8 bases matching TRBD1. V gave up 2 bases and J gave up 4 bases; unmatched junction bases: 6. Germline CDR1 WNHNN, CDR2 SYGVQD (reference sequence). The CDR3 length is 15 residues. The CDR3 DNA follows: TGCGCCAGCAGTGAGCTTCCAGGGGGCGTCTATGGCTACACCTTC. Protein product: CASSELPGGVYGYTF.